A selection of T cell receptor beta chains follows, all from one sample in a study of blood T cell repertoires in COVID-19. The protocol was immunoSEQ multiplex PCR, while the TCRdb copy is restricted to in-frame clones and leaves out a portion. Of around 100,000 clones listed, around 90% were seen once; the top ten hold around 3.3%. Sequencing used peripheral blood. Receptors were obtained from a man aged 50-59 years in a cohort sampled during active COVID-19. CDR3s leave out the opening cysteine and the closing phenylalanine or tryptophan. Part of the rows lack a size; the others show once, few, many or a class for expanded clones.

clone_size | j_call | v_call | cdr3_aa
. | TRBJ2-3 | TRBV28 | ASSPVTSTDTQY
. | TRBJ2-1 | TRBV7-2 | ASSLLGPDEQF
. | TRBJ2-2 | TRBV9 | ASSVTGATGELF
. | TRBJ1-1 | TRBV7-9 | ASGQQARESEAF
. | TRBJ2-6 | TRBV6-2/TRBV6-3 | ASSSPLPGGASGANVLT
. | TRBJ1-6 | TRBV9 | ASSLGGQGWNSPLH
. | TRBJ2-2 | TRBV9 | ASSGAGGSGAKVGGELF
. | TRBJ2-1 | TRBV6-2/TRBV6-3 | ASSIAYNEQF
once | TRBJ2-1 | TRBV6-5 | ASSSHGTGFFNEQF
. | TRBJ1-2 | TRBV18 | ASSPSRDREGGYT
few | TRBJ2-5 | TRBV7-9 | ASSDRLAGGQETQY
. | TRBJ2-7 | TRBV9 | ASSVEGSGGAGRLHEQY
. | TRBJ2-4 | TRBV3-1/TRBV3-2 | ASSPEPGQRVNIQY
. | TRBJ2-2 | TRBV5-1 | ASSLDQGTGELF
once | TRBJ1-1 | TRBV6-5 | ASRTGQVNTEAF
. | TRBJ1-4 | TRBV19 | ASSPGQGGGKLF
. | TRBJ2-5 | TRBV15 | ATSSDNRASGETQY
. | TRBJ1-6 | TRBV20-1 | SASPSLPGQGFSYNSPLH
. | TRBJ2-7 | TRBV5-1 | ASSLQQGAGEQY
. | TRBJ2-2 | TRBV21-1 | ASRSGTGDGTGELF
. | TRBJ2-1 | TRBV10-3 | AISESQDEQF
. | TRBJ1-4 | TRBV27 | ASSLGQGEKLF
. | TRBJ2-1 | TRBV10-2 | ASSHTSSSYNEQF
. | TRBJ1-1 | TRBV9 | ASSGLQGSNTEAF
. | TRBJ1-6 | TRBV10-3 | AISVGTGGSPLH
. | TRBJ1-2 | TRBV6-4 | ASRAGTAYGYT
. | TRBJ2-5 | TRBV29-1 | SVAIETQY
. | TRBJ2-2 | TRBV9 | ASSAPGLAGGGTGELF
. | TRBJ2-1 | TRBV19 | ASSMSSGAKSSYNEQF
. | TRBJ1-2 | TRBV5-1 | ASRNGVFGGYT
. | TRBJ1-1 | TRBV4-1 | ASSQDKQGSEAF
. | TRBJ2-5 | TRBV5-1 | ASSTGQGEETQY
. | TRBJ1-2 | TRBV28 | ASSIAGYYGYT
. | TRBJ1-5 | TRBV5-6 | ASCQQGGNQPQH
. | TRBJ2-3 | TRBV6-5 | ASSRQVDTQY
. | TRBJ1-5 | TRBV7-6 | ASSLGRGNQPQH
. | TRBJ2-5 | TRBV7-6 | ASSSGSGQGKETQY
. | TRBJ1-3 | TRBV6-6 | ASSYGLGSGNTIY
once | TRBJ1-4 | TRBV11-2 | ASSLFRGTTNEKLF
few | TRBJ2-7 | TRBV5-1 | ASSLGPTGLQGEQY
. | TRBJ2-2 | TRBV24-1 | ATSGVRPNTGELF
. | TRBJ2-1 | TRBV4-1 | ASSHRQGERNEQF
. | TRBJ2-2 | TRBV7-2 | ASSFRTGELF
. | TRBJ1-5 | TRBV7-2 | ASMRGGGNQPQH
once | TRBJ2-5 | TRBV2 | ASSEWGTGSGETQY
. | TRBJ1-4 | TRBV7-9 | ASSAWSTGEGEKLF
. | TRBJ2-7 | TRBV3-1/TRBV3-2 | ASSQGIYEQY
. | TRBJ1-1 | TRBV5-1 | ASSPGEGTEAF
. | TRBJ1-1 | TRBV14 | ASSPYTPPGQHTEAF
. | TRBJ1-5 | TRBV19 | ASSIQKDRASNQPQH
. | TRBJ1-1 | TRBV5-8 | ASSLEGGTPEAF
. | TRBJ2-7 | TRBV5-8 | ASSLGPSGNYEQY
few | TRBJ1-6 | TRBV28 | ASSLQGSRSPLH
. | TRBJ2-1 | TRBV12-2 | ASRLRGAHYNEQF
. | TRBJ1-1 | TRBV19 | ASGNTGALSAF
once | TRBJ2-2 | TRBV19 | ASRHLANTGELF
. | TRBJ2-1 | TRBV6-5 | ASSSSRGYNEQF